A selection of T cell receptor beta chains follows, all from one sample in a study of blood T cells in healthy people across ages. TCRdb used MiXCR to reprocess the 5' RACE reads, holding one entry per CDR3 protein. The table shows about 1,400,000 distinct CDR3 sequences, with approximately 59% occurring only once. The source material was blood. The receptors derive from a man younger than 35 in good health. CDR3s include the opening cysteine and the closing phenylalanine or tryptophan. D genes are given only for firm matches. The size field is filled for only some rows; it gives once, few, many or a size class.

j_call d_call v_call clone_size cdr3_aa cdr3_nt
TRBJ2-3 - TRBV7-8 - CASSLIPSWDTQYF TGTGCCAGCAGCTTAATTCCGAGTTGGGATACGCAGTATTTT
TRBJ2-1 TRBD2 TRBV27 - CASSWGTSGNDEQFF TGTGCCAGCAGTTGGGGGACTAGCGGGAACGATGAGCAGTTCTTC
TRBJ2-3 - TRBV27 few CASSSFLDRPSTDTQYF TGTGCCAGCAGTTCCTTTCTCGACCGACCTAGCACAGATACGCAGTATTTT
TRBJ2-2 - TRBV20-1 - CSATSSVTGELFF TGCAGTGCTACATCTAGCGTAACCGGGGAGCTGTTTTTT
TRBJ2-3 - TRBV6-5 - CASSDASTHTQYF TGTGCCAGCAGTGACGCTAGCACACATACGCAGTATTTT
TRBJ1-2 - TRBV7-2 - CASSLVDRDGYTF TGTGCCAGCAGCTTAGTAGATCGGGATGGCTACACCTTC
TRBJ2-2 TRBD2 TRBV7-9 - CASSLAGGPETGELFF TGTGCCAGCAGCTTAGCGGGAGGGCCGGAGACCGGGGAGCTGTTTTTT
TRBJ2-3 - TRBV28 few CASSQPRGPTGTDTQYF TGTGCCAGCAGTCAACCCCGGGGGCCCACTGGCACAGATACGCAGTATTTT
TRBJ2-7 - TRBV29-1 few CSVEDRASYEQYF TGCAGCGTTGAAGACAGGGCATCCTACGAGCAGTACTTC
TRBJ2-1 TRBD2 TRBV4-1 few CASSPPQRGAYNEQFF TGCGCCAGCAGCCCCCCTCAGCGGGGGGCCTACAATGAGCAGTTCTTC
TRBJ2-2 TRBD1 TRBV6-5 - CASSLGQGRRRELFF TGTGCCAGCAGTCTCGGACAGGGTCGGCGTCGGGAGCTGTTTTTT
TRBJ2-5 - TRBV14 - CASSQEGDSTMYQETQYF TGTGCCAGCAGCCAAGAAGGCGACAGCACGATGTACCAAGAGACCCAGTACTTC
TRBJ1-2 - TRBV20-1 - CSATRVQARGGGYTF TGCAGTGCCACCAGGGTACAGGCCCGGGGTGGAGGCTACACCTTC
TRBJ1-4 - TRBV28 - CASFDQGVTNEKLFF TGTGCCAGCTTCGACCAGGGTGTTACAAATGAAAAACTGTTTTTT
TRBJ1-2 TRBD1 TRBV12-3/TRBV12-4 once CASSLSWDSTNYGYTF TGTGCCAGCAGTTTAAGTTGGGACAGTACCAACTATGGCTACACCTTC
TRBJ2-7 - TRBV6-1 - CASSVGPRGEQYF TGTGCCAGCAGTGTAGGCCCTCGGGGCGAGCAGTACTTC